The rows below give T cell receptor beta chains drawn from one sample of a study of T cell changes during pregnancy in multiple sclerosis. Sequenced by immunoSEQ multiplex PCR; TCRdb stores in-frame clones only, minus some. The sample gives tens of thousands of clones, about 93% of which show up once; roughly 2.7% is in the top ten. The material sequenced was CD8+ T cells from peripheral blood mononuclear cells, taken in the third trimester of pregnancy. The receptors were sampled from a female donor with multiple sclerosis, enrolled in a pregnancy study. The CDR3 runs from the conserved cysteine through the conserved F or W. Each record gives: V gene, CDR3 length, J gene, CDR3 protein.

V gene: TRBV5-6; CDR3 length: 12; J gene: TRBJ2-3; CDR3 protein: CASSLNGDTQYF
V gene: TRBV9; CDR3 length: 14; J gene: TRBJ1-1; CDR3 protein: CASSLGQGHAEAFF
V gene: TRBV9; CDR3 length: 11; J gene: TRBJ1-2; CDR3 protein: CASSGQNRYTF
V gene: TRBV7-9; CDR3 length: 17; J gene: TRBJ2-7; CDR3 protein: CASSSVLDRGPTYEQYF
V gene: TRBV7-9; CDR3 length: 14; J gene: TRBJ1-4; CDR3 protein: CASSEGQINEKLFF
V gene: TRBV5-6; CDR3 length: 16; J gene: TRBJ2-7; CDR3 protein: CASSWGTSGSSYEQYF
V gene: TRBV28; CDR3 length: 17; J gene: TRBJ2-7; CDR3 protein: CASSFRHMAGGPHEQYF
V gene: TRBV7-6; CDR3 length: 16; J gene: TRBJ2-1; CDR3 protein: CASSFEAGDLYNEQFF
V gene: TRBV19; CDR3 length: 14; J gene: TRBJ2-5; CDR3 protein: CASSHIRNQETQYF
V gene: TRBV6-5; CDR3 length: 13; J gene: TRBJ1-1; CDR3 protein: CASSLLQNTEAFF
V gene: TRBV27; CDR3 length: 15; J gene: TRBJ2-7; CDR3 protein: CASSLSSGMSYEQYF
V gene: TRBV19; CDR3 length: 13; J gene: TRBJ1-1; CDR3 protein: CATGDSANTEAFF
V gene: TRBV5-5; CDR3 length: 15; J gene: TRBJ1-5; CDR3 protein: CASSLGAGGYQPQHF
V gene: TRBV27; CDR3 length: 17; J gene: TRBJ2-7; CDR3 protein: CASIRGGPGTASDEQYF
V gene: TRBV7-9; CDR3 length: 15; J gene: TRBJ2-1; CDR3 protein: CASSSLAGVDNEQFF
V gene: TRBV7-4; CDR3 length: 16; J gene: TRBJ2-7; CDR3 protein: CASTPPRESGTYEQYF
V gene: TRBV5-5; CDR3 length: 16; J gene: TRBJ2-1; CDR3 protein: CASSLRRLAGSGEQFF
V gene: TRBV2; CDR3 length: 14; J gene: TRBJ2-7; CDR3 protein: CASREAGAVHEQYF
V gene: TRBV7-6; CDR3 length: 11; J gene: TRBJ2-5; CDR3 protein: CASTSGETQYF
V gene: TRBV4-1; CDR3 length: 14; J gene: TRBJ1-4; CDR3 protein: CASSLRDSPEKLFF
V gene: TRBV5-1; CDR3 length: 15; J gene: TRBJ1-1; CDR3 protein: CAGSLWGQGSTEAFF
V gene: TRBV27; CDR3 length: 14; J gene: TRBJ1-5; CDR3 protein: CASSLTAGDQPQHF
V gene: TRBV7-8; CDR3 length: 16; J gene: TRBJ2-3; CDR3 protein: CASSLAGGPGTDTQYF
V gene: TRBV10-3; CDR3 length: 15; J gene: TRBJ2-2; CDR3 protein: CAISESQRGTGELFF
V gene: TRBV4-1; CDR3 length: 15; J gene: TRBJ2-7; CDR3 protein: CASSQESGSQDEQYF
V gene: TRBV7-7; CDR3 length: 14; J gene: TRBJ2-5; CDR3 protein: CASSLDRQQETQYF
V gene: TRBV27; CDR3 length: 16; J gene: TRBJ2-7; CDR3 protein: CASSLGLAESSYEQYF
V gene: TRBV9; CDR3 length: 15; J gene: TRBJ1-5; CDR3 protein: CASSEDRYSNQPQHF
V gene: TRBV6-4; CDR3 length: 15; J gene: TRBJ2-2; CDR3 protein: CASSAAGDGAGELFF
V gene: TRBV6-5; CDR3 length: 13; J gene: TRBJ1-1; CDR3 protein: CASSYSRGTEAFF
V gene: TRBV28; CDR3 length: 21; J gene: TRBJ1-2; CDR3 protein: CASCLTPSSLEGTGGDYGYTF
V gene: TRBV15; CDR3 length: 15; J gene: TRBJ2-1; CDR3 protein: CATSPGQGDYNEQFF
V gene: TRBV9; CDR3 length: 11; J gene: TRBJ2-1; CDR3 protein: CASSVDREQFF
V gene: TRBV5-6; CDR3 length: 15; J gene: TRBJ2-7; CDR3 protein: CASSLLDRGDYEQYF
V gene: TRBV4-1; CDR3 length: 14; J gene: TRBJ1-1; CDR3 protein: CASSQTPGLFEAFF
V gene: TRBV4-1; CDR3 length: 16; J gene: TRBJ2-7; CDR3 protein: CASSQRGGAASYEQYF
V gene: TRBV5-4; CDR3 length: 15; J gene: TRBJ2-7; CDR3 protein: CASSLSGLAGYEQYF
V gene: TRBV5-1; CDR3 length: 16; J gene: TRBJ2-1; CDR3 protein: CASIGSLRGSYNEQFF
V gene: TRBV7-9; CDR3 length: 15; J gene: TRBJ2-6; CDR3 protein: CASSITESGANVLTF
V gene: TRBV5-5; CDR3 length: 16; J gene: TRBJ2-7; CDR3 protein: CASSLSGLAGYYEQYF
V gene: TRBV5-4; CDR3 length: 15; J gene: TRBJ1-1; CDR3 protein: CASSLTQGWNTEAFF